This entry features one TCR beta chain sequence. Its target is not known. The data derive from a study of graft-versus-host responses after intestinal transplantation. Study results and caveats: Some GvH clones appeared in ileal mucosa or blood before recipient bone marrow.

The table came from immunoSEQ multiplex PCR; TCRdb's copy has only in-frame clones and leaves some out. The sample shows 130,000 to 150,000 clones, 85% to 95% of them seen only once. This CDR3 has 14 amino acids. Per germline, CDR1 MNHNY and CDR2 SVGAGI (reference sequence). V was shortened by 8 bases and J by 6 bases, with 18 bases between the two germline ends. The chain uses TRBV6-6 and TRBJ2-3, with a weak D call TRBD2 (5 bases). The input for sequencing was unstimulated CD4+ T cells sorted from spleen or lymph node cells, taken before intestinal transplant. This clonotype was obtained from a human donor who received an intestinal transplant. The CDR3 reads CASSRGNPMDTQYF. CDR3 in DNA: TGTGCCAGCTCCCGGGGAAACCCTATGGATACGCAGTATTTT.